This section outlines one TCR beta chain sequence together with its context. Participants came from about two dozen US areas, aged about 18 to 95 years. This CDR3 spans 15 amino acids. Trimming shortened V by 3 bases and J by 5 bases, and 11 bases separated the two germline ends. Per the germline V gene, CDR1 is MDHEN and CDR2 is SYDVKM. As originally analysed: Nucleated cell number was recorded as an estimate derived from reference gene primer amplification. Here immunoSEQ multiplex PCR was the method, and the copy in TCRdb shows in-frame clones only, minus some. V, J and clone size derive from that table, while D and trimming were established from the DNA sequence. The sample has 150,000 to 200,000 clones, approximately 80% seen once. The data originate from a study of blood T cell repertoires in COVID-19.

The sequence derives from a man in his forties or fifties who had recovered from COVID-19. The gene calls are TRBV28 and TRBJ1-6, with D possibly matching TRBD1 (5 bases). Sequencing input: PBMCs or T cells enriched from blood (not recorded which). The CDR3 coding sequence is TGTGCCAGCAGTTTCGCGGGGGTTGATAATTCACCCCTCCACTTT. Its translation is CASSFAGVDNSPLHF.